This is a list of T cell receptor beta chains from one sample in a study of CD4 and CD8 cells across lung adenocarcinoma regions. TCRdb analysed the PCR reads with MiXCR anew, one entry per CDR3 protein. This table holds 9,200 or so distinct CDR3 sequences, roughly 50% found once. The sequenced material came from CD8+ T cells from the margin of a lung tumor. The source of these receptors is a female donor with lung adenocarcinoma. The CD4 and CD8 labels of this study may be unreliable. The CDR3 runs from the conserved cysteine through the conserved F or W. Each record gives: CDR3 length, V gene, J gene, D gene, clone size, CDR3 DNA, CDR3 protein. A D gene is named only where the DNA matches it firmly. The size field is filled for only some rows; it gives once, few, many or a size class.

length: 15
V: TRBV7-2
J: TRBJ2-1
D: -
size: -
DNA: TGTGCCAGCAGCTCCCCATTGACAAAAAAGGATGAGCAGTTCTTC
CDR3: CASSSPLTKKDEQFF

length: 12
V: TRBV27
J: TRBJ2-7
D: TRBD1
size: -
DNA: TGTGCCAGCGCTGAGGGGGCCGGCGAGCAGTACTTC
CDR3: CASAEGAGEQYF

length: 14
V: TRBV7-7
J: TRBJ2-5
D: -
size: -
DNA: TGTGCTAGCAGCAGCATGACGGGACAAGAGACCCAGTACTTC
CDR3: CASSSMTGQETQYF

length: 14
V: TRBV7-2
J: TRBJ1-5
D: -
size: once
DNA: TGTGCCAGCAGCTTACTGGGGAAAGGTCAGCCCCAGCATTTT
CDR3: CASSLLGKGQPQHF

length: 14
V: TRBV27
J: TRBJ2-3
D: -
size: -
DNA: TGTGCGAGCAGTGGGGGCGGGGACCAAGAGACGCAGTATTTC
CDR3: CASSGGGDQETQYF

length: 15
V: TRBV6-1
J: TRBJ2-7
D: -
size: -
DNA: TGTGCCAGCAGTCCCCTATTGGGCAGTTCCTACGAGCAGTACTTC
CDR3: CASSPLLGSSYEQYF

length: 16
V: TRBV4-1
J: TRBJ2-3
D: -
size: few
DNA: TGCGCCAGCAGCCAAGCATTAGTCCGTTCCACAGATACGCAGTATTTT
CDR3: CASSQALVRSTDTQYF

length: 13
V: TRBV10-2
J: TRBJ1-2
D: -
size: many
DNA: TGCGCCAGCAGTGAGCAGGGTGCCTATGGCTACACCTTC
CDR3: CASSEQGAYGYTF

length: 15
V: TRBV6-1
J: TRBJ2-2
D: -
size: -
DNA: TGTGCCAGCAGGGACCCGGCGGGAAACACCGGGGCGCTGTATTTT
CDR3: CASRDPAGNTGALYF

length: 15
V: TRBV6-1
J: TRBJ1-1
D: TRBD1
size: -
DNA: TGTGCCAGCAGTCGCCGCCCGGACAGGGGTCCTCTAGCTTTCTTT
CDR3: CASSRRPDRGPLAFF

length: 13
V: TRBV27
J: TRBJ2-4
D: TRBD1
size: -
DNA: TGTGCCAGCAGGACAATTGGGACAGATTTTCAGTACTTC
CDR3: CASRTIGTDFQYF

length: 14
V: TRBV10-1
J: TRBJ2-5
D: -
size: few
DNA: TGCGCCAGCAAGGGCAGGCAAGACCCAGAGACCCAGTATTTC
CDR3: CASKGRQDPETQYF

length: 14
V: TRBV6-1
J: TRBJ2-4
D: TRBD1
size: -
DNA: TGTGCCACCAAGGTCCCGGGACAGCAAGACATCCAGTACTTC
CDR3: CATKVPGQQDIQYF

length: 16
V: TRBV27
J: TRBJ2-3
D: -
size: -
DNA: TGTGCCAGCAGTTTAAAGGGAAAGGGAGGTAAAAATATTCAGTATTTC
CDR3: CASSLKGKGGKNIQYF

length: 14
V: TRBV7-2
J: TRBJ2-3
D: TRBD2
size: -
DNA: TGTGCCAGCAGCTCAGGACTAGTTGTAGATACGCAGTATTTT
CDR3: CASSSGLVVDTQYF

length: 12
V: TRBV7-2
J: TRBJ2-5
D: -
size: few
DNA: TGTGCCAGCAGCTTAATCGGAGAGACCCAGTACTTC
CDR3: CASSLIGETQYF

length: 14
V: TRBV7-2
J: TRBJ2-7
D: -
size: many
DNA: TGTGCCAGCAGCTTAGTACAGGGAGTTTACGAGCAGTACTTC
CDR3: CASSLVQGVYEQYF

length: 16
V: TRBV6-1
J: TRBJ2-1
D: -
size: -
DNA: TGTGCCAGCAAGCGAGGATCAGGGGTCTCCTACAATGAGCAGTTCTTC
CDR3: CASKRGSGVSYNEQFF

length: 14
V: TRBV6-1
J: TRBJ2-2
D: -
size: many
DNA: TGTGCCAGCACCCCAAGAGGAACTGACCGGGAGCTGTTTTTT
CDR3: CASTPRGTDRELFF

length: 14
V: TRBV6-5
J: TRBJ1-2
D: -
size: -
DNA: TGTGCCAGCAGTTTCGGGACGGCCGCAGATGGCTACACCTTC
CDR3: CASSFGTAADGYTF

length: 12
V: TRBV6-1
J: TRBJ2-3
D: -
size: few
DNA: TGTGCCAGCAGCGTTAGCACAGATACGCAGTATTTT
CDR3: CASSVSTDTQYF

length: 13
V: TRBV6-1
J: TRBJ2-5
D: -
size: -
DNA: TGTGCCAGCAGTGAAGAGGTTTGGGAGACCCAGTACTTC
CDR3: CASSEEVWETQYF

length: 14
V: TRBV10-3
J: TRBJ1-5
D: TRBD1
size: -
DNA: TGTGCCTCATTGGCGGGCAGGGGGAGTCAGCCCCAGCATTTT
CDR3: CASLAGRGSQPQHF

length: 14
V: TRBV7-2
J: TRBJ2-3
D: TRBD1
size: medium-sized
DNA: TGTGCCAGCAGCTTCTGGGACAGGGGGGATACGCAGTATTTT
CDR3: CASSFWDRGDTQYF

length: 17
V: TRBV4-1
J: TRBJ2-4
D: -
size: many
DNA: TGCGCCAGCAGCCAACCCCTTCCGGGACCAGGGGGGACCATTCAGTACTTC
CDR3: CASSQPLPGPGGTIQYF

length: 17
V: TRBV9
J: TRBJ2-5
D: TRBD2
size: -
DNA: TGTGCCAGCAGCGTAGGTGCTAGCGGGGGCCAGCGAGAGACCCAGTACTTC
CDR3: CASSVGASGGQRETQYF

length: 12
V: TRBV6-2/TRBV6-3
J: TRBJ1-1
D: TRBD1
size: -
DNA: TGTGCCAGCAGCAAGACAGGGAGGGTGGATTTCTTT
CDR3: CASSKTGRVDFF

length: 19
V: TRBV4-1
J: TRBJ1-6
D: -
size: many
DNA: TGCGCCAGCAGCCTACTTCCGGACACCACGAGCTCCTATAATTCACCCCTCCACTTT
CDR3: CASSLLPDTTSSYNSPLHF

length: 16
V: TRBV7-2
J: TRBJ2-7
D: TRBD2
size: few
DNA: TGTGCCAGCAGCCGACGGACTAGCGGGAGGGCCGGCGAGCAGTACTTC
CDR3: CASSRRTSGRAGEQYF

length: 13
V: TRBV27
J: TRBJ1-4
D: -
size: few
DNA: TGTGCCAGCAATAAGGGACCTAATGAAAAACTGTTTTTT
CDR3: CASNKGPNEKLFF

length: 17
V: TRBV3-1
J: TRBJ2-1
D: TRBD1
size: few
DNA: TGTGCCAGCAGCCAAGAAAAAAAGGACAGGGTTTACAATGAGCAGTTCTTC
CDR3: CASSQEKKDRVYNEQFF

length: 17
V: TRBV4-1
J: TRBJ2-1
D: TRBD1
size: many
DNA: TGCGCCAGCAGCCAAGTGTTTCGACAGGGAACAAACAATGAGCAGTTCTTC
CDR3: CASSQVFRQGTNNEQFF

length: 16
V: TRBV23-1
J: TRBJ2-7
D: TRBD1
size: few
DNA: TGCGCCAGCAGTCAACACCCGGGACAGGGGCCCTACGAGCAGTACTTC
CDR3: CASSQHPGQGPYEQYF

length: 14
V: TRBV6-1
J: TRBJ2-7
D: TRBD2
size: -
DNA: TGTGCCAGCAGCAGGGACTATAGATCCTACGAGCAGTACTTC
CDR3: CASSRDYRSYEQYF

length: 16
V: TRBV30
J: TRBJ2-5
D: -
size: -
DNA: TGTGCCTGGGGTGTACCCAGGGAGGCGCTACAAGAGACCCAGTACTTC
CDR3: CAWGVPREALQETQYF

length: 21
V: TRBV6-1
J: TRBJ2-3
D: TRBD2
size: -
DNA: TGTGCCAGCAGTGAAACAGGACTAGCGGGAGTAAGAGGCAGATCGGGAGATGCGCAGTATTTC
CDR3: CASSETGLAGVRGRSGDAQYF

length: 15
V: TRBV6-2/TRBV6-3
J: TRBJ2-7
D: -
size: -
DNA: TGTGCCAGCAGTTACTCATTTGGGGTGTCCTACGAGCAGTACTTC
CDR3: CASSYSFGVSYEQYF

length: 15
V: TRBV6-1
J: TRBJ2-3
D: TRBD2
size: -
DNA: TGTGCCAGGTGGTCGGGGGGGCTTGACACAGAGACCCAGTATTTT
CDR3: CARWSGGLDTETQYF

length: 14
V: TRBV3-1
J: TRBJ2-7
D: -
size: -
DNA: TGTGCCAGCAGCCAAGGGACTGCGCTCTACGAGCAGTACTTC
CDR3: CASSQGTALYEQYF

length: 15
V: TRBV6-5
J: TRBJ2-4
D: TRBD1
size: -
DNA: TGTGCCAGCAGTTACCAGGGGGCTTACAAAGATACTCAGTATTTC
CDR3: CASSYQGAYKDTQYF

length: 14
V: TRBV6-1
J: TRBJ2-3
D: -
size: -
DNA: TGTGCCAGCAGTGAAGGGGCTTTCACAGATACGCAGTATTTT
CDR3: CASSEGAFTDTQYF

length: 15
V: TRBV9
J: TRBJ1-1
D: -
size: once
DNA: TGTGCCAGCAGCGTAGGCCTCCTCATGAACACTGAAGCTTTCTTT
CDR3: CASSVGLLMNTEAFF

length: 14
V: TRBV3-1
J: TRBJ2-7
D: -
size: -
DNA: TGTGCCAGCAGCCAAGAAGGCCTCTCCTACGAGCAGTACTTC
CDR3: CASSQEGLSYEQYF

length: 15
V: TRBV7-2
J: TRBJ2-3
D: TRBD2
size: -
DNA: TGTGCCAGCAGCTCCCAAGCGGGAGGGGCAGATACGCAGTATTTT
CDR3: CASSSQAGGADTQYF

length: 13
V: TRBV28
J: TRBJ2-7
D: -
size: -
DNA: TGTGCCAGCAGTTTTACTAGGGTCGGCGAGCAGTACTTC
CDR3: CASSFTRVGEQYF

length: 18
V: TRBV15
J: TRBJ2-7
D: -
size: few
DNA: TGTGCCACCAGCAGAGATTTTAGTTCTTGGACCCCATCCTACGAGCAGTACTTC
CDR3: CATSRDFSSWTPSYEQYF

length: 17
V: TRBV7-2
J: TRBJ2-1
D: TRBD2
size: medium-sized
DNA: TGTGCCAGCAGCTCGGGGCCGGGACTAGCGGGAGGGCGGGATGAGTTCTTC
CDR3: CASSSGPGLAGGRDEFF

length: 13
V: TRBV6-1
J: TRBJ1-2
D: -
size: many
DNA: TGTGCCAGCAGTGGGTTGGAGGGGGTAGGCTACACCTTC
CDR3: CASSGLEGVGYTF

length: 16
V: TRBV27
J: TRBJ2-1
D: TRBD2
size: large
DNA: TGTGCCAGCAGTTTATTGGGGTCGGGAGGGGGGAATGAGCAGTTCTTC
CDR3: CASSLLGSGGGNEQFF

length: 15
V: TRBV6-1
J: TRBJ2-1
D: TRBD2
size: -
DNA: TGTGCCAGCAGGTCGGGACTAGCGGAGTCCAATGAGCAGTTCTTC
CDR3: CASRSGLAESNEQFF

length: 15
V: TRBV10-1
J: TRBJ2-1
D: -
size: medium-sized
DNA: TGCGCCAGCAGTGAGGAGGAAGCATCCTACAATGAGCAGTTCTTC
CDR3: CASSEEEASYNEQFF

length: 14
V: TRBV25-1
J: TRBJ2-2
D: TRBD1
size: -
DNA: TGTGCCAGCAGTGAATACGCAGCCACAGGGGCGCAGTTTTTT
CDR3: CASSEYAATGAQFF

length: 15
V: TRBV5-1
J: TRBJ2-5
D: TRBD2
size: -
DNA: TGCGCCAGCAGCCCGCGGACTAGCGGGCAAGAGACCCAGTACTTC
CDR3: CASSPRTSGQETQYF

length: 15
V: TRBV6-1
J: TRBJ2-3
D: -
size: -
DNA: TGTGCCAGCAGTGCGGGGCGGCGAGCCAAAAATACGCAGTATTTC
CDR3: CASSAGRRAKNTQYF

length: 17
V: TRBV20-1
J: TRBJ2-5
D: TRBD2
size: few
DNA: TGCAGTGCTAGAGATTGGCTAGCGGGAGGCCTCCAAGAGACCCAGTACTTC
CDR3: CSARDWLAGGLQETQYF

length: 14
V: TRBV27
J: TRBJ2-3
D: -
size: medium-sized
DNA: TGTGCCAGCAGTTTATTACTAGCTTTAGATACGCAGTATTTT
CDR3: CASSLLLALDTQYF

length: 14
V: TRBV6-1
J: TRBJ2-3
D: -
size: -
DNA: TGTGCGGGCAGGGGGGGACCAGAGGTAGAGACGCAGTACTTT
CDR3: CAGRGGPEVETQYF

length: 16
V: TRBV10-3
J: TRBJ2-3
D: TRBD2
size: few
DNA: TGTGCCATCAGTTCCAGGACTAGCGGGATTTCAGATACGCAGTATTTT
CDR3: CAISSRTSGISDTQYF

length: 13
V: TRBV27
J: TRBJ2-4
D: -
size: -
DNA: TGTGCCAGGGGGCTGCGAGCCAAAAACACTCAGTACTTC
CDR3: CARGLRAKNTQYF

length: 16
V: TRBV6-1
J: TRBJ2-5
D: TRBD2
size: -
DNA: TGTGCCAGCAGTGGAGGACTAGCGGGGGGGATAGAGACCCAGTACTTC
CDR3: CASSGGLAGGIETQYF